The present T cell receptor (beta chain) was sequenced within a study of blood T cell repertoires in COVID-19. This clone was seen at least ten times. The repertoire was sequenced with immunoSEQ multiplex PCR; TCRdb's copy has only in-frame clones and lacks some. The sample holds roughly 230,000 clones, around 83% seen once. CDR3 length: 15 residues. Germline CDR1 reads SGHAT; CDR2 reads FQNNGV. The germline V and J ends were trimmed by 5 bases and 0 bases, with 13 bases remaining between them. The genes are TRBV11-2 and TRBJ1-1, with D perhaps TRBD1 (5 bases). Sequenced material: peripheral blood. This TCR derives from a man between 35 and 55 years old with acute or convalescent COVID-19. The CDR3 DNA reads TGTGCCAGCAGCCCAACCGGAGGGGTGAACACTGAAGCTTTCTTT. Translating it yields CASSPTGGVNTEAFF.